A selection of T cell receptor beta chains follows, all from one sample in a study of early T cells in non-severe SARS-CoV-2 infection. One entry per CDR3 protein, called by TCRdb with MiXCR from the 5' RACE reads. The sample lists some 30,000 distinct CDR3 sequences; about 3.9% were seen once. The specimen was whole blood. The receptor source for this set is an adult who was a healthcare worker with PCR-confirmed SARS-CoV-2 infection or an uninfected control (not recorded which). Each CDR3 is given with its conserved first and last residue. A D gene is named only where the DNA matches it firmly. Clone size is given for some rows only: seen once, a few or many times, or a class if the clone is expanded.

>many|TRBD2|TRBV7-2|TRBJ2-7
CASSPTLSGDEQYF
TGTGCCAGCAGCCCTACCTTGAGCGGGGACGAGCAGTACTTC
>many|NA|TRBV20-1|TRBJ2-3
CSASQVAPGLQYF
TGCAGTGCTAGTCAGGTAGCCCCGGGATTGCAGTATTTT
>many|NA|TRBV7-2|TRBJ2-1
CASSLVSLPYNEQFF
TGTGCCAGCAGCTTGGTCAGTTTGCCCTACAATGAGCAGTTCTTC
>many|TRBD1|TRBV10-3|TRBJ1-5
CAISDGQGQGLPQHF
TGTGCCATCAGTGACGGACAGGGCCAGGGTTTGCCCCAGCATTTT
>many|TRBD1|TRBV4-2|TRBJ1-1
CASSPRTGNTEAFF
TGTGCCAGCAGCCCGAGGACAGGGAACACTGAAGCTTTCTTT
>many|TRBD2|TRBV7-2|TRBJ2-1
CASSSPGTSGGESSYNEQFF
TGTGCCAGCAGCTCCCCAGGGACTAGCGGGGGCGAGAGCTCCTACAATGAGCAGTTCTTC
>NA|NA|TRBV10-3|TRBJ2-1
CAISVGNEQFF
TGTGCCATCAGTGTAGGGAATGAGCAGTTCTTC
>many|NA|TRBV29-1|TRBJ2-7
CSVDGGYEQYF
TGCAGCGTTGATGGGGGCTACGAGCAGTACTTC
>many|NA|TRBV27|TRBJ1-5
CASSLRGSGPQHF
TGTGCCAGCAGTTTAAGGGGGAGCGGGCCCCAGCATTTT
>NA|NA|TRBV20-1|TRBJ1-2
CSARGKIRYGYTF
TGCAGTGCTAGAGGAAAGATACGCTATGGCTACACCTTC
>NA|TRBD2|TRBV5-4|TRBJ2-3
CASSLAGLAGARDTQYF
TGTGCCAGCAGCTTAGCCGGACTAGCGGGAGCTCGAGATACGCAGTATTTT
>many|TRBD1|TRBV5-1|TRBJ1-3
CASSSGGLSSGNTIYF
TGCGCCAGCAGCTCAGGGGGCTTGAGCTCTGGAAACACCATATATTTT
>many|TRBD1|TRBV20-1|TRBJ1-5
CSARNGQGVQPQHF
TGCAGTGCTAGAAACGGACAGGGGGTACAGCCCCAGCATTTT
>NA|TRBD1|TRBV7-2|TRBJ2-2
CASRPHRTGGDTGELFF
TGTGCCAGCAGGCCCCATCGGACAGGGGGAGACACCGGGGAGCTGTTTTTT
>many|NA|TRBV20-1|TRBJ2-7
CSAPSLGSLGTYEQYF
TGCAGTGCTCCCAGTTTGGGGAGCTTAGGGACCTACGAGCAGTACTTC
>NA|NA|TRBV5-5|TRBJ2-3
CARCQRLRDTDTQYF
TGTGCCAGGTGTCAGAGGTTGCGGGACACAGATACGCAGTATTTT
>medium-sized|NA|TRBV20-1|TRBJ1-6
CSARPDSGSYNSPLHF
TGCAGTGCTAGACCAGACAGTGGCTCCTATAATTCACCCCTCCACTTT
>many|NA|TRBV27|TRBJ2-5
CASSLGGARGETQYF
TGTGCCAGCAGTTTGGGGGGGGCTCGAGGGGAGACCCAGTACTTC
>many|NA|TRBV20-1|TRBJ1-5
CSARAGGENQPQHF
TGCAGTGCTAGAGCAGGAGGGGAAAATCAGCCCCAGCATTTT
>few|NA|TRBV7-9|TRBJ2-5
CASSLFETQYF
TGTGCCAGCAGCTTATTTGAGACCCAGTACTTC
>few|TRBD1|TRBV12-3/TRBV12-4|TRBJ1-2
CASRDRGRRSRYGYTF
TGTGCCAGCAGAGACAGGGGGCGCCGGTCTCGCTATGGCTACACCTTC
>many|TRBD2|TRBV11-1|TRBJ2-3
CASSRTSTSGRITQYF
TGTGCCAGCAGCCGGACCTCGACTAGCGGGAGAATCACGCAGTATTTT